This note documents a single TCR beta chain sequence. Its antigen is as yet unknown. Time point meaning: after dendritic cell vaccination, including at tumor progression/relapse. V lost 2 bases and J 7 bases, leaving 6 bases between the germline ends. This CDR3 region has 13 residues. Germline CDR1 reads MNHNY; CDR2 reads SVGAGI (reference sequence). TCRdb keeps only in-frame clones here, not all; method: immunoSEQ multiplex PCR. Among about 50,000 clones, roughly 84% were seen once, and the ten largest hold about 8.3%. The data derive from a study of glioma-infiltrating T cells after dendritic cell vaccination. Turning to the study itself: Between about 2002 and 2013, patients got autologous tumor lysate-pulsed dendritic cell vaccines. The study's findings and limits: Only a small number of patients had complete blood and tumor samples. Higher pretreatment TIL content predicted longer progression-free time and survival.

Material: blood, obtained after dendritic cell vaccination. The source is a human donor with glioblastoma. The J gene is TRBJ1-6, the V gene TRBV6-6, with D perhaps matching TRBD1 (6 bases). The CDR3 nucleotides read TGTGCCAGCAGTTACGGGACAAATTCACCCCTCCACTTT. Its translation is CASSYGTNSPLHF.